This T cell receptor beta chain was obtained from a study of blood T cell repertoires in COVID-19. This CDR3 comprises 17 residues. Germline V gives CDR1 KGHSH, CDR2 LQKENI. Trimming removed 0 bases from V and 4 bases from J; junction bases left unmatched: 6. Authors' processing steps: Nucleated cell counts were estimated from reference gene primer amplification. Generated by immunoSEQ multiplex PCR, the TCRdb table keeps only in-frame clones and is missing some. The V and J calls and clone size were taken over from that table, and D and trimming were inferred from the DNA. The sample contains more than 200,000 clones, around 85% of which appear only once.

Input material: peripheral blood. This TCR was sampled from a man aged 40-55 years with acute or convalescent COVID-19. V is TRBV18 and J is TRBJ2-2; 9 positions match TRBD1. The CDR3 DNA reads as TGTGCCAGCTCACCACCGACAGGGGGGGCCCCCACCGGGGAGCTGTTTTTT. This sequence encodes CASSPPTGGAPTGELFF.